A selection of T cell receptor beta chains follows, all from one sample in a study of breast tumors, draining lymph nodes, adjacent tissues. TCRdb ran MiXCR on the multiplex PCR reads and lists one entry per CDR3 protein. Here the sample spans around 170,000 distinct CDR3 sequences, roughly 30% being singletons. The sequencing sample was made of axillary lymph node tissue. The receptor source for this set is a female donor with breast cancer. Some clones in this sample may be carry-over from other donors' samples. The CDR3 runs from the conserved cysteine through the conserved F or W. Each record gives: V gene, clone size, J gene, D gene, CDR3 DNA, CDR3 protein. The D gene is left open where the match is weak. Clone size, where shown, is once, few, many, or a class for clones that have expanded.

TRBV3-2	.	TRBJ2-7	.	TGTGCCAGCAGCTACACAACCCACCGAACGAAAGAGCAGTACTTC	CASSYTTHRTKEQYF
TRBV29-1	many	TRBJ2-7	.	TGCAGCGTTTTAAAGGGGGAATACGAGCAGTACTTC	CSVLKGEYEQYF
TRBV12-3/TRBV12-4	many	TRBJ2-1	TRBD2	TGTGCCAGCAGACGGACTAGGGGAGGGAATGAGCAGTTCTTC	CASRRTRGGNEQFF
TRBV4-1	.	TRBJ2-6	.	TGCGCCAGCAGCCAAGATAGAGGAAGGTACTGGGCCAACGTCCTGACTTTC	CASSQDRGRYWANVLTF
TRBV20-1	many	TRBJ2-3	TRBD2	TGCAGTGCTATCCGGACTAGCGGGAGAGGTGGCGCAGATACGCAGTATTTT	CSAIRTSGRGGADTQYF
TRBV28	many	TRBJ1-4	TRBD1	TGTGCCAGCAGTTTAGGGACAGCAAGAGGGGGAAAACTGTTTTTT	CASSLGTARGGKLFF
TRBV18	many	TRBJ2-2	TRBD1	TGTGCCAGCTCACCGGAGACAGGGTCGGACGGGGAGCTGTTTTTT	CASSPETGSDGELFF
TRBV19	many	TRBJ2-3	TRBD2	TGTGCCAGTGGGAGCGGGATAAGCACAGATACGCAGTATTTT	CASGSGISTDTQYF
TRBV6-5	many	TRBJ1-5	.	TGTGCCAGCAGGGACTCACCAGGAGGAAGCAATCAGCCCCAGCATTTT	CASRDSPGGSNQPQHF
TRBV7-2	.	TRBJ2-3	TRBD2	TGTGCCAGCAGCCCCGGACTAGCGGGGGACACAGATACGCAGTATTTT	CASSPGLAGDTDTQYF
TRBV6-2/TRBV6-3	.	TRBJ2-3	.	TGTGCCAGCAGTTACTCTTCGGGAACCACAGATACGCAGTATTTT	CASSYSSGTTDTQYF
TRBV11-2	many	TRBJ2-3	TRBD1	TGTGCCAGCAGATATGCCGGGACAGGGGAACCAGATACGCAGTATTTT	CASRYAGTGEPDTQYF
TRBV20-1	.	TRBJ1-5	TRBD1	TGCAGTGCTAGAGATGCGGCAGGGGGGCTTCTCGAGCATTTT	CSARDAAGGLLEHF
TRBV11-1	many	TRBJ2-1	TRBD2	TGTGCCAGCAGCTTATTCCTAGCGGGAGGCCTCCACAATGAGCAGTTCTTC	CASSLFLAGGLHNEQFF
TRBV11-3	.	TRBJ1-4	.	TGTGCCAGCAGTGCTAGAACACCCCGAGGCGCTAATGAAAAACTGTTTTTT	CASSARTPRGANEKLFF
TRBV12-3/TRBV12-4	many	TRBJ2-7	TRBD2	TGTGCCAGCAGCTCTCCGGGACTAGCGAACTACGAGCAGTACTTC	CASSSPGLANYEQYF
TRBV7-2	many	TRBJ2-1	.	TGTGCCAGCAGCTTAGTGGTGAGCTCCTACAATGAGCAGTTCTTC	CASSLVVSSYNEQFF
TRBV7-9	many	TRBJ2-7	.	TGTGCCAGCGGACGACTCCGATACGAGCAGTACTTC	CASGRLRYEQYF
TRBV25-1	.	TRBJ1-6	.	TGTGCCAGCAGTGAGACTGACGGGAAGAATTCACCCCTCCACTTT	CASSETDGKNSPLHF
TRBV30	.	TRBJ2-7	.	TGTGCCTGGGGACAGGGAGGGAGTTACGAGCAGTACTTC	CAWGQGGSYEQYF
TRBV20-1	.	TRBJ1-6	TRBD1	TGCAGTGCCGATCGCGGGTGGGGGACAGGGCCTAGCTCACCCCTCCACTTT	CSADRGWGTGPSSPLHF
TRBV20-1	few	TRBJ2-1	.	TGCAGTGCCCCGCCCTCGTCCTCCTACACTGAGCAGTTCTTC	CSAPPSSSYTEQFF
TRBV7-3	.	TRBJ2-1	.	TGTGCCAGCAGCTTGTCAGTTGGCAGGAACTACAATGAGCAGTTCTTC	CASSLSVGRNYNEQFF
TRBV9	many	TRBJ2-2	TRBD2	TGTGCCAGCAGCCCTCGGGGACTACTGGCCGGGGAGCTGTTTTTT	CASSPRGLLAGELFF
TRBV7-9	.	TRBJ2-6	.	TGTGCCAGCAGCGACCGTCAACGGGACACCGGTCGGGGGTTAGTTGGGGCCAACGTCCTGACTTTC	CASSDRQRDTGRGLVGANVLTF
TRBV5-6	few	TRBJ1-2	TRBD1	TGTGCCAGCAGCTTCTCCCCTGCCCCGGGACAGGGGTCCTATGGCTACACCTTC	CASSFSPAPGQGSYGYTF
TRBV6-6	many	TRBJ1-4	.	TGTGCCAGCAGCCCAGAAGGGGGTAATAATGAAAAACTGTTTTTT	CASSPEGGNNEKLFF
TRBV7-2	many	TRBJ2-1	TRBD2	TGTGCCAGCAGCTTAGACGGCGGGGGAGACAATGAGCAGTTCTTC	CASSLDGGGDNEQFF
TRBV15	once	TRBJ2-3	.	TGTGCCACCAGCAGCTTTGGGGGGCGAGGGCTGACAGATACGCAGTATTTT	CATSSFGGRGLTDTQYF
TRBV6-2/TRBV6-3	once	TRBJ1-2	.	TGTGCCAGCAGTCACTCGAACAGAGACTATGGCTACACCTTC	CASSHSNRDYGYTF
TRBV7-9	many	TRBJ1-6	TRBD1	TGTGCCAGCAGCCCTCAGGACAGGGGCGGTTCACCCCTCCACTTT	CASSPQDRGGSPLHF
TRBV2	many	TRBJ2-5	TRBD2	TGTGCCAGCAGTGAAGCGCTTCGTGTAGCGGGGCTCCAAGAGACCCAGTACTTC	CASSEALRVAGLQETQYF
TRBV19	few	TRBJ2-1	TRBD1	TGTGCCAGTAGGAGACAGGGGAGCTCCTACAATGAGCAGTTCTTC	CASRRQGSSYNEQFF
TRBV9	.	TRBJ2-2	.	TGTGCCAGCAGCGTAGAGATGGGAGCCCGCACCGGGGAGCTGTTTTTT	CASSVEMGARTGELFF
TRBV20-1	many	TRBJ1-5	TRBD1	TGCAGTGCGAAGGACAGGGGTGATCAGCCCCAGCATTTT	CSAKDRGDQPQHF
TRBV24-1	many	TRBJ2-2	TRBD1	TGTGCCACCAGTGATTTGGAGAGGACAGGGATCACCGGGGAGCTGTTTTTT	CATSDLERTGITGELFF
TRBV24-1	.	TRBJ2-1	.	TGTGCCACCAGTGATCTAGCACAGGGAAGCTACAATGAGCAGTTCTTC	CATSDLAQGSYNEQFF
TRBV11-2	many	TRBJ2-7	TRBD1	TGTGCCAGCAGCACGGGAGTGGGGAGAGTTGGGACAGGGATCTACGAGCAGTACTTC	CASSTGVGRVGTGIYEQYF